The 13 T cell receptor beta chains below come from one sample, sequenced in a study of blood T cell repertoires in COVID-19 (dated by TCRdb to about 2020). The method was the immunoSEQ multiplex PCR assay. TCRdb took this table from immuneACCESS and kept in-frame rearrangements with V and J called. Such tables lack part of the clones; where checked against another copy, unresolved V genes explain under half of the gap, and the rest is unexplained. Across this sample there are roughly 220,000 clones, with roughly 83% seen only once. The ten largest make up roughly 1.3% of the sample. Sequenced sample: PBMCs or T cells enriched from blood (not recorded which). The source of these receptors is a woman in her thirties or forties with acute COVID-19.

The V and J genes are TRBV19 and TRBJ1-2; D possibly corresponds to TRBD1 (5 bases). V was shortened by 3 bases and J by 3 bases, with 11 bases between the two germline ends. Per the germline V gene, CDR1 is LNHDA and CDR2 is SQIVND (reference sequence). The CDR3 has 14 amino acids. The CDR3 DNA sequence: TGTGCCAGTAGTATTACCACAGGTGACTATGGCTACACCTTC. As protein: CASSITTGDYGYTF.

There are many counts of this clone. This chain links TRBV18 with TRBJ2-7, with 7 bases lining up with TRBD2. The CDR3 totals 12 residues. J lost 6 bases, V lost 6 bases, and 5 bases had no gene match. Germline lookup yields CDR1 KGHSH and CDR2 LQKENI. CDR3 region: CASSDGRREQYF. DNA of the CDR3: TGTGCCAGCTCGGACGGGAGGCGCGAGCAGTACTTC.

V is TRBV3-1 (or the pseudogene TRBV3-2) and J is TRBJ1-4; no reliable D call. V lost 5 bases, J lost 0 bases, and 7 bases lay in between. The V gene's germline CDR1 is LGHDT and CDR2 YNNKEL (reference sequence). This CDR3 has 14 residues. CDR3 region: CASSEQTTNEKLFF. The CDR3 nucleotides are TGTGCCAGCAGCGAACAGACAACTAATGAAAAACTGTTTTTT.

The chain joins TRBV25-1 to TRBJ1-4; tentatively, D is TRBD1 (6 bases). The V gene lost 1 base and the J gene lost 7 bases, with 16 bases spanning the gap. Germline-derived CDR1 and CDR2 are MGHDK and SYGVNS. This CDR3 region has 16 residues. Here the CDR3 reads CASSEFGRGIGEKLFF. DNA for the CDR3: TGTGCCAGCAGTGAATTTGGTAGGGGGATCGGTGAAAAACTGTTTTTT.

In regard to this clone: This CDR3 is also generated by other DNA sequences in the sample. V and J are TRBV18 and TRBJ2-5; 7 bases match TRBD2. Germline V gene data show CDR1 as KGHSH and CDR2 as LQKENI. CDR3 size: 15 residues. With 2 bases clipped from V and 5 bases from J, the junction kept 8 bases outside the gene matches. The CDR3 DNA is TGTGCCAGCTCACCAGGGTCGGGAGGAGGGGAGACCCAGTACTTC. It yields the protein CASSPGSGGGETQYF.

V and J are TRBV28 and TRBJ1-5; 9 bases agree with TRBD1. Trimming removed 2 bases from V and 1 base from J; junction bases left unmatched: 9. Per the germline V gene, CDR1 is MDHEN and CDR2 is SYDVKM. The CDR3 is 18 residues long. The CDR3 DNA follows: TGTGCCAGCAGTTTACCCGGGACAGGGTTTCGCAGCAATCAGCCCCAGCATTTT. Its translation is CASSLPGTGFRSNQPQHF.

V gene TRBV19 combines with J gene TRBJ1-1; the match to TRBD1 covers 7 bases. This CDR3 region has 15 residues. CDR1 and CDR2 from the germline V gene are LNHDA and SQIVND (reference sequence). After removal of 3 bases from V and 0 bases from J, the junction contained 4 bases not matched to a gene. In nucleotides, the CDR3 is TGTGCCAGTAGTATGTGGACAGGTATGAACACTGAAGCTTTCTTT. It specifies CASSMWTGMNTEAFF.

The V and J genes are TRBV7-9 and TRBJ1-4; the match to TRBD1 covers 9 bases. CDR1 and CDR2 (germline): SEHNR, FQNEAQ (reference sequence). Trimming took 4 bases from V and 9 from J; bases not matched to a gene: 12. This CDR3 has 16 amino acids. CDR3 region: CASSYRGTGSDQKLFF. The CDR3 nucleotides are TGTGCCAGCAGCTACCGCGGGACAGGGTCGGACCAAAAACTGTTTTTT.

The sample holds a few counts of this clone. The chain has TRBV5-1 and TRBJ1-1, with 9 bases lining up with TRBD1. This CDR3 region has 14 residues. Unmatched junction bases numbered 6, after V lost 4 bases and J lost 5 bases. CDR1 and CDR2 from the germline V gene are SGHRS and YFSETQ. The CDR3 DNA is TGCGCCAGCAGCCGGCGACAGGGGGGGACTGAAGCTTTCTTT. Encoded protein: CASSRRQGGTEAFF.

The V gene is TRBV11-2, the J gene TRBJ2-3; weak D call: TRBD2 (5 bases). Between the trimmed V and J ends, which lost 3 bases and 2 bases, there was a span of 9 bases. The CDR3 extends over 14 amino acids. Germline CDR1 reads SGHAT; CDR2 reads FQNNGV. As DNA, the CDR3 is TGTGCCAGCAGCTTGGCGGGTACCACAGATACGCAGTATTTT. Translated: CASSLAGTTDTQYF.

The chain employs TRBV10-1 and TRBJ2-1; 7 bases agree with TRBD1. The germline V gene has CDR1 WNHNN and CDR2 SYGVQD (reference sequence). The CDR3 consists of 14 residues. V lost 6 bases and J lost 9; bases outside the gene matches: 11. CDR3 in amino acids: CASSARQGRGEQFF. For the CDR3, the DNA is TGCGCCAGCAGCGCAAGACAGGGCAGAGGTGAGCAGTTCTTC.

This chain uses TRBV9 with TRBJ1-1, with D tentatively TRBD1 (6 bases). The CDR3 spans 15 residues. With 2 bases removed from V and 0 bases from J, the gap between germline ends came to 11 bases. Germline CDR1 reads SGDLS; CDR2 reads YYNGEE. The CDR3, as DNA: TGTGCCAGCAGCGTTTCGGACAGCTTGAACACTGAAGCTTTCTTT. As protein: CASSVSDSLNTEAFF.

The V gene is TRBV10-3, the J gene TRBJ2-1; a possible D gene is TRBD2 (5 bases). Trimming removed 6 bases at V and 7 bases at J, with 10 bases between. CDR1 is ENHRY, CDR2 SYGVKD, per germline. The CDR3 spans 12 residues. The CDR3 reads CAISSTKNEQFF. The CDR3 bases are TGTGCCATCAGCTCGACTAAAAATGAGCAGTTCTTC.